The next 14 T cell receptor beta chains were all read from a single sample in a study of blood T cell repertoires in COVID-19. The table came from immunoSEQ multiplex PCR; TCRdb's copy has only in-frame clones and leaves some out. The sample has some 130,000 clones, roughly nine tenths seen once. The sample comprised peripheral blood. The receptor source for this set is a man aged 50 or older with active COVID-19.

The rearrangement joins TRBV4-2 to TRBJ2-5; 8 nucleotides match TRBD2. This CDR3 has 15 amino acids. Germline CDR1 LGHNA, CDR2 YNFKEQ. Losses at the gene ends were 1 base for V and 3 bases for J; bases not matched to a gene: 4. The CDR3 reads CASSQGRAGEETQYF. In nucleotides, the CDR3 is TGTGCCAGCAGCCAAGGAAGAGCGGGAGAAGAGACCCAGTACTTC.

The V and J genes are TRBV12-5 and TRBJ2-5, with a weak D call TRBD2 (6 bases). Germline CDR1 LGHNT, CDR2 FRNRAP. V gave up 6 bases and J gave up 4 bases, with 24 bases separating them. This CDR3 has 17 residues. The CDR3 sequence: CASGPSKGGVSGETQYF. In nucleotides, the CDR3 is TGTGCTAGTGGCCCTAGTAAAGGCGGGGTATCCGGAGAGACCCAGTACTTC. The full variable domain, its missing parts supplied by reference TRBV12-5 and TRBJ2-5, is DARVTQTPRHKVTEMGQEVTMRCQPILGHNTVFWYRQTMMQGLELLAYFRNRAPLDDSGMPKDRFSAEMPDATLATLKIQPSEPRDSAVYFCASGPSKGGVSGETQYFGPGTRLLVL.

The chain combines TRBV18 with TRBJ2-1, with a possible D match to TRBD2 (6 bases). Looked up from germline, CDR1 is KGHSH and CDR2 is LQKENI. V lost 3 bases to trimming and J lost 6 bases, with 12 bases between them. CDR3 length equals 14 residues. The CDR3 DNA sequence: TGTGCCAGCTCACCGGCTCCCGGGAGCAATGAGCAGTTCTTC. It codes for CASSPAPGSNEQFF.

This chain connects TRBV2 to TRBJ2-1; 10 bases fit TRBD2. This CDR3 region has 19 residues. Germline trimming cut 2 bases from V and 0 bases from J; bases unmatched to any gene: 10. CDR1 is SNHLY and CDR2 is FYNNEI in the germline V gene. CDR3 amino acids: CASSETSGELPISYNEQFF. CDR3 sequence (DNA): TGTGCCAGCAGTGAAACTAGCGGGGAATTACCTATCTCCTACAATGAGCAGTTCTTC.

This CDR3 reads CASTPGMGTYGYTF. The CDR3 nucleotides are TGTGCCAGCACCCCGGGGATGGGGACTTATGGCTACACCTTC. The chain links TRBV6-5 to TRBJ1-2, with D maybe TRBD1 (5 bases). Germline V gene data show CDR1 as MNHEY and CDR2 as SVGAGI. With 7 bases removed from V and 5 bases from J, the gap between germline ends came to 17 bases. The CDR3 is made up of 14 amino acids.

This chain connects TRBV16 to TRBJ2-1, with 7 bases matching TRBD1. Unmatched junction bases numbered 6, after V lost 2 bases and J lost 8 bases. The CDR3 sequence is 14 residues long. Germline V gene sequence: CDR1 KGHSY, CDR2 FQNENV. CDR3 nucleotide sequence: TGTGCCAGCAGCCAAAGACAGGGAGTCGATGAGCAGTTCTTC. Amino acid sequence: CASSQRQGVDEQFF.

V gene TRBV9 combines with J gene TRBJ2-3; a possible D gene is TRBD2 (6 bases). The CDR3 has 14 residues. CDR1 and CDR2 (germline): SGDLS, YYNGEE. V lost 3 bases and J lost 2, with 10 bases in between. Here the CDR3 reads CASSASDYTDTQYF. The DNA for the CDR3 is TGTGCCAGCAGCGCTTCGGACTACACAGATACGCAGTATTTT.

At least ten counts were recorded for this clone. The rearrangement joins TRBV9 to TRBJ2-1; TRBD2 is a possible D gene (7 bases). This CDR3 region has 15 residues. The V end lost 3 bases, the J end lost 8 bases, and 18 bases lay between the germline ends. Germline V gives CDR1 SGDLS, CDR2 YYNGEE. CDR3 region: CASSAGTTRGHEQFF. The CDR3 nucleotides read TGTGCCAGCAGCGCTGGGACTACCCGGGGGCATGAGCAGTTCTTC.

The V and J genes are TRBV4-1 and TRBJ1-5; TRBD1 aligns across 8 bases. Germline values: CDR1 MGHRA, CDR2 YSYEKL. The J segment lost 9 bases and the V segment lost 1 base, leaving 8 bases of the junction unmatched. The CDR3 has 15 residues. CDR3 DNA sequence: TGCGCCAGCAGCCAAGGCGGGACAGGATTGTCGCCCCAGCATTTT. This gives the protein CASSQGGTGLSPQHF.

V is TRBV9 and J is TRBJ2-2; D not resolved. This CDR3 has 16 amino acids. Germline lookup yields CDR1 SGDLS and CDR2 YYNGEE. V lost 3 bases, J lost 3 bases, and 15 bases lay in between. CDR3 nucleotide sequence: TGTGCCAGCAGCGCTCCCTACGGAGAGGACACCGGGGAGCTGTTTTTT. Translated, it gives CASSAPYGEDTGELFF.

This chain joins TRBV14 and TRBJ1-6; 7 bases align to TRBD1. J was trimmed by 2 bases and V by 4 bases; bases with no gene match: 14. CDR3 length: 19 amino acids. In germline, CDR1 is SGHDN, CDR2 FVKESK. The CDR3 nucleotides are TGTGCCAGCAGCCCCCCAAATCGACAGGGAAGCACCTATAATTCACCCCTCCACTTT. Translation gives CASSPPNRQGSTYNSPLHF. Filled out from reference TRBV14 and TRBJ1-6, the complete variable domain reads EAGVTQFPSHSVIEKGQTVTLRCDPISGHDNLYWYRRVMGKEIKFLLHFVKESKQDESGMPNNRFLAERTGGTYSTLKVQPAELEDSGVYFCASSPPNRQGSTYNSPLHFGNGTRLTVT.

This chain uses TRBV7-9 with TRBJ1-4; 8 bases align to TRBD1. V was pared by 5 bases and J by 0 bases, with 8 bases of the junction left unmatched. This CDR3 has 17 amino acids. CDR1 SEHNR and CDR2 FQNEAQ come from the germline V gene (reference sequence). The CDR3 loop reads CASSPTGQGATNEKLFF. CDR3 nucleotides: TGTGCCAGCAGCCCCACCGGACAGGGCGCAACTAATGAAAAACTGTTTTTT.

V gene TRBV13 combines with J gene TRBJ2-1, with 11 bases fitting TRBD1. The germline gives CDR1 PRHDT, CDR2 FYEKMQ (reference sequence). V trimming: 4 bases; J trimming: 8 bases; junction bases outside the gene matches: 4. The CDR3 contains 14 residues. CDR3 sequence reads: CASSSWTGGHEQFF. Written as DNA, the CDR3 is TGTGCCAGCAGCTCATGGACAGGGGGCCATGAGCAGTTCTTC.

V gene TRBV20-1 combines with J gene TRBJ2-7; D is undetermined. V was trimmed by 3 bases and J by 0 bases, leaving 12 bases between them. The germline V gene encodes CDR1 DFQATT and CDR2 SNEGSKA (reference sequence). The CDR3 runs 14 residues. CDR3 amino acids: CSASGVDNSYEQYF. CDR3 sequence (DNA): TGCAGTGCTAGTGGGGTCGACAACTCCTACGAGCAGTACTTC.